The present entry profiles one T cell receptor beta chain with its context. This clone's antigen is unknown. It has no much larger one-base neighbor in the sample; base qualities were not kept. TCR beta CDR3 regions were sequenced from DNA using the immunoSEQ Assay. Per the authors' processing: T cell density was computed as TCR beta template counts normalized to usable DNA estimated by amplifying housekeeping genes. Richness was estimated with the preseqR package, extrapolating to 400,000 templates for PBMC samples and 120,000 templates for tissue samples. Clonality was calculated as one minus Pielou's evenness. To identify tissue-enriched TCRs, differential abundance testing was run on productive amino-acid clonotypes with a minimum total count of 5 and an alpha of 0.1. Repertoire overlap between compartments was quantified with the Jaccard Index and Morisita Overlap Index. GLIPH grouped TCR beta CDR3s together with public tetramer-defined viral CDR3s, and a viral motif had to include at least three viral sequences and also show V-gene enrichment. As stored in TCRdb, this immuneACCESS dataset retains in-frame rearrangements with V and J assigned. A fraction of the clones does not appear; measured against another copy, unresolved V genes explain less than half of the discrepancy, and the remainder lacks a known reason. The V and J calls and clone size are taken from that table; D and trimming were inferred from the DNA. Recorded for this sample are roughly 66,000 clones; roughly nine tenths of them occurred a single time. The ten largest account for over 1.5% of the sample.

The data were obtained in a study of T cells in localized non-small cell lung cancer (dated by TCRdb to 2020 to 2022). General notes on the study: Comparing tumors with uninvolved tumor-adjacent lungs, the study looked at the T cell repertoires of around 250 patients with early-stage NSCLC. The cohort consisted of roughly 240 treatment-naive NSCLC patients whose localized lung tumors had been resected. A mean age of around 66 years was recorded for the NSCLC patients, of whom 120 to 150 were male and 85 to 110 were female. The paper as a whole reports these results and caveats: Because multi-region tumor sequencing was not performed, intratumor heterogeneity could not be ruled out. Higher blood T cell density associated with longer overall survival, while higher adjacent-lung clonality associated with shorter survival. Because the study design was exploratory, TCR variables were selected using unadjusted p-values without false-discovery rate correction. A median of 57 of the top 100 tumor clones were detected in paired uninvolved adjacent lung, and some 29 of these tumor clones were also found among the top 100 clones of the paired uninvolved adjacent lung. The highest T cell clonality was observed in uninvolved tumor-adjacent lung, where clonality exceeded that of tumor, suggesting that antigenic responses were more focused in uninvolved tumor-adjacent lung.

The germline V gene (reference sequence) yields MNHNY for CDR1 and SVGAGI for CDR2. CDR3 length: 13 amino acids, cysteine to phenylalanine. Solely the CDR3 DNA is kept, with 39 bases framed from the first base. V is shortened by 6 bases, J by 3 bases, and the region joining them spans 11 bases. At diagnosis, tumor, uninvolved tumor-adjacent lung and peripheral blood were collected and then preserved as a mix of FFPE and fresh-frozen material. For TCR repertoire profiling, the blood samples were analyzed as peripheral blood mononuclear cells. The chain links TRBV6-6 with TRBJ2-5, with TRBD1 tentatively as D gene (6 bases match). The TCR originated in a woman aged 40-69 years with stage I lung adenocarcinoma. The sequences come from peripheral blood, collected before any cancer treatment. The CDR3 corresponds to CASSPPGEETQYF. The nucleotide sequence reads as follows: TGTGCCAGCAGCCCCCCAGGGGAAGAGACCCAGTACTTC.